One and the same sample provided the 16 T cell receptor beta chains below, sequenced in a study of Ad26.COV2.S vaccination and SARS-CoV-2 variants. Assay used: immunoSEQ multiplex PCR; TCRdb lists only in-frame clones, some missing. This repertoire shows roughly 460,000 clones, around 89% found once; its top ten account for more than 1.5%. As to treatment: over 15 received Ad26.COV2.S at low or high dose, single or two shots; about 5 received placebo; per-sample allocation not given. The samples were gathered on day 63 after the first injection of vaccine or placebo. Sequences were derived from peripheral blood, sampled in a trial of Ad26.COV2.S vaccine versus placebo. The receptors originated from a person aged 18 to 65 who received the Ad26.COV2.S COVID-19 vaccine or a placebo.

This clone showed up just once. This chain uses TRBV28 with TRBJ1-4, with TRBD1 as a possible D gene (5 bases). V lost 7 bases and J lost 12, with 30 bases in between. Germline assignment: CDR1 MDHEN and CDR2 SYDVKM. The CDR3 has 17 amino acids. The CDR3: CASTKTGTGFGYEQLFF. The DNA of the CDR3 is TGTGCCAGCACCAAAACGGGGACCGGTTTTGGGTATGAGCAACTGTTTTTT.

This rearrangement joins TRBV27 to TRBJ2-1; TRBD2 matches at 9 bases. With V trimmed by 8 bases and J by 4 bases, 18 bases remained unmatched. CDR1 and CDR2 (germline): MNHEY, SMNVEV (reference sequence). CDR3 length equals 18 residues. The CDR3 is CASGGGLAGWSKYNEQFF. CDR3 DNA sequence: TGTGCCAGCGGGGGGGGTCTAGCGGGATGGAGCAAGTACAATGAGCAGTTCTTC.

V usage is TRBV6-2 or TRBV6-3 and J usage is TRBJ2-7, with D possibly TRBD1 on 6 matching bases. The CDR3 sequence is 13 residues long. Trimming pared 6 bases from V and 1 base from J, leaving 10 bases between. CDR1 is MNHEY and CDR2 is SVGEGT in the germline V gene. The chain's CDR3 is CASSVGQSYEQYF. The CDR3 bases are TGTGCCAGCAGCGTCGGACAGTCCTACGAGCAGTACTTC.

V usage is TRBV19 and J usage is TRBJ1-1; 7 nucleotides align to TRBD1. CDR1 is LNHDA, CDR2 SQIVND, per germline (reference sequence). This CDR3 has 14 residues. V gave up 0 bases and J gave up 4 bases; unmatched junction bases: 2. The CDR3 loop reads CASSIDRGGTEAFF. The CDR3 DNA reads TGTGCCAGTAGTATAGACAGGGGGGGCACTGAAGCTTTCTTT.

The chain is built from TRBV7-9 and TRBJ2-3; weak D call: TRBD1 (5 bases). The V and J ends lost 2 bases and 0 bases respectively, with 12 bases between them. CDR3 length equals 16 residues. CDR1 is SEHNR, CDR2 FQNEAQ, per germline (reference sequence). Written as DNA, the CDR3 is TGTGCCAGCAGCTTAAAAGTGACAGAGAGCACAGATACGCAGTATTTT. It encodes CASSLKVTESTDTQYF.

The chain employs TRBV5-1 and TRBJ1-5; possibly TRBD1 for D (5 bases). Trimming took 3 bases from V and 0 from J, leaving 10 bases between them. CDR1 SGHRS and CDR2 YFSETQ come from the germline V gene. The CDR3 extends over 15 amino acids. The CDR3 sequence is CASSSGDDSNQPQHF. In DNA form, the CDR3 reads TGCGCCAGCAGCTCTGGGGACGATAGCAATCAGCCCCAGCATTTT.

About this clone: Distinct nucleotide sequences in the sample also encode this CDR3. The rearrangement uses TRBV3-1 (or the pseudogene TRBV3-2) and TRBJ1-5; 8 nucleotides match TRBD1. V gave up 2 bases and J gave up 4 bases; unmatched junction bases: 4. The CDR3 extends over 15 amino acids. Germline CDR1 LGHDT, CDR2 YNNKEL (reference sequence). Here the CDR3 DNA reads TGTGCCAGCAGCCAATTTACAGGGGGAAATCAGCCCCAGCATTTT. The encoded protein is CASSQFTGGNQPQHF.

The chain joins TRBV6-5 to TRBJ1-3; 8 nucleotides match TRBD1. V trimming: 4 bases; J trimming: 6 bases; junction bases outside the gene matches: 5. The germline CDR1 and CDR2 sequences are MNHEY and SVGAGI. This CDR3 contains 14 residues. This chain's CDR3 is CASSSRQGPNTIYF. The CDR3 nucleotides are TGTGCCAGCAGTTCCCGACAGGGGCCAAACACCATATATTTT.

The rearrangement uses TRBV6-2 or TRBV6-3 and TRBJ2-2; 16 nucleotides align to TRBD2. Losses at the gene ends were 5 bases for V and 9 bases for J; bases not matched to a gene: 3. The CDR3 is made up of 15 amino acids. Germline-derived CDR1 and CDR2 are MNHEY and SVGEGT. The DNA of the CDR3 is TGTGCCAGCAGTCCGGGACTAGCGGGAGGGCGGGAGCTGTTTTTT. Amino acid sequence: CASSPGLAGGRELFF.

This chain links TRBV6-6 with TRBJ2-7, with a tentative D call TRBD2 (6 bases). The CDR3 has 14 amino acids. Germline assignment: CDR1 MNHNY and CDR2 SVGAGI (reference sequence). Trimming shortened V by 8 bases and J by 0 bases, and 14 bases separated the two germline ends. The CDR3 loop is CASGKRAFSYEQYF. As DNA, the CDR3 is TGTGCCAGCGGAAAGCGGGCCTTCTCCTACGAGCAGTACTTC.

This chain links TRBV7-9 with TRBJ2-1; 7 bases line up with TRBD2. From germline, CDR1 is SEHNR and CDR2 FQNEAQ (reference sequence). After removal of 2 bases from V and 10 bases from J, the junction contained 11 bases not matched to a gene. CDR3 length: 15 amino acids. CDR3: CASSLTQTSVLEQFF. CDR3 coding DNA: TGTGCCAGCAGCTTAACGCAAACTAGCGTACTAGAGCAGTTCTTC.

This chain uses TRBV6-2 or TRBV6-3 with TRBJ1-1; D call uncertain. Germline V gene lookup returns CDR1 MNHEY and CDR2 SVGEGT. Trimming took off 3 bases at V and 3 bases at J, with 14 bases between the two ends. This CDR3 region has 15 residues. CDR3 sequence reads: CASSYGQVYDTEAFF. CDR3 bases: TGTGCCAGCAGTTATGGTCAAGTTTATGACACTGAAGCTTTCTTT.

This chain connects TRBV15 to TRBJ2-7; tentatively, D is TRBD1 (5 bases). Deletions cut 2 bases from V and 2 bases from J, with 10 bases between. Germline CDR1 is LNHNV and CDR2 is YYDKDF (reference sequence). The CDR3 covers 14 residues. DNA of the CDR3: TGTGCCACCAGCAGACTACAGGATCCCTACGAGCAGTACTTC. This encodes CATSRLQDPYEQYF.

The chain carries TRBV4-1 and TRBJ2-1; TRBD1 might be the D (6 bases). The V end lost 5 bases, the J end lost 2 bases, and 13 bases lay between the germline ends. This CDR3 has 15 amino acids. CDR1 MGHRA and CDR2 YSYEKL come from the germline V gene. DNA of the CDR3: TGCGCCAGCAGCGCCAGCAGGGGAACCTACAATGAGCAGTTCTTC. As protein: CASSASRGTYNEQFF.

The V and J genes are TRBV27 and TRBJ2-7; 9 nucleotides line up with TRBD1. CDR3 length: 13 residues. With 3 bases clipped from V and 3 bases from J, the junction kept 0 bases outside the gene matches. The germline V gene has CDR1 MNHEY and CDR2 SMNVEV (reference sequence). The CDR3 nucleotides read TGTGCCAGCAGTTTGGACAGGGGCTACGAGCAGTACTTC. Translation gives CASSLDRGYEQYF.

This sequence joins TRBV7-9 and TRBJ1-2; D uncertain. Trimming took off 2 bases at V and 2 bases at J, with 18 bases between the two ends. This CDR3 has 17 amino acids. Germline V CDR1 and CDR2: SEHNR, FQNEAQ (reference sequence). The CDR3 sequence is CASSLSSVVAVNYGYTF. The CDR3 DNA sequence: TGTGCCAGCAGCTTAAGTTCAGTGGTAGCTGTAAACTATGGCTACACCTTC.